This note documents a single TCR beta chain sequence. What it recognizes is unknown. The record originates from a study of blood T cells in healthy people across ages. For the study at large: About one barcoded TCR beta cDNA was captured per two T cells.

General observations from the study: It was found that TCR beta diversity correlated strongly with the percentage of naive T cells.

The CDR3 spans 15 residues. The germline CDR1 and CDR2 sequences are MNHEY and SVGAGI. V lost 6 bases to trimming and J lost 0 bases, with 14 bases between them. Together with a sample-barcoded 5' primer, a J-beta primer mix was included in a second PCR lasting about 7 to 11 cycles. In TCRdb, the 5' RACE reads were re-called with MiXCR into one record per CDR3 protein. The sample carries 750,000 to 950,000 distinct CDR3 sequences, 20% to 30% recorded once. These same records also appear under a second study, on T cells of mothers and their children. Turning to that study: Slightly higher overlap, not significant, was seen in related mother-child pairs than in unrelated pairs.

The rearrangement joins TRBV6-5 to TRBJ2-5; tentatively, D is TRBD1 or TRBD2 (5 bases each). Sequencing was carried out using blood. The clonotype originates from a boy under 18 in good health. The CDR3 nucleotides read TGTGCCAGCAGCCGACCAGGGAGCTACCAAGAGACCCAGTACTTC. It translates to CASSRPGSYQETQYF.